The clone carrying this TCR beta chain was seen a few times. In the source study's methods: For nucleated cells, counts were estimated from reference gene primer amplification. Only in-frame clones appear in the TCRdb table, and some are missing; sequencing was by immunoSEQ multiplex PCR. V and J calls and clone size are as listed in that table; D and trimming were resolved from the DNA. Of 200,000 or so clones in the sample, about 85% are singletons; the top ten hold around 5.5%. The record originates from a study of blood T cell repertoires in COVID-19. Background on the study: Whether acute or convalescent, the COVID-19 samples came from the United States, Italy and Spain. In each case, the material was cDNA or gDNA derived from T cells, B-cell-depleted T cells, or PBMCs.

The CDR3 consists of 15 residues. V was trimmed by 0 bases and J by 3 bases, leaving 12 bases between them. Germline V gene lookup returns CDR1 SGHTA and CDR2 FQGTGA. The TCR originated in a woman in her fifties or sixties who had recovered from COVID-19. Sequencing input: peripheral blood. V is TRBV7-3 and J is TRBJ2-7, with TRBD2 as a possible D gene (6 bases). The CDR3 DNA reads TGTGCCAGCAGCTTAACTGGGGGGTCTGGCTACGAGCAGTACTTC. This sequence encodes CASSLTGGSGYEQYF.